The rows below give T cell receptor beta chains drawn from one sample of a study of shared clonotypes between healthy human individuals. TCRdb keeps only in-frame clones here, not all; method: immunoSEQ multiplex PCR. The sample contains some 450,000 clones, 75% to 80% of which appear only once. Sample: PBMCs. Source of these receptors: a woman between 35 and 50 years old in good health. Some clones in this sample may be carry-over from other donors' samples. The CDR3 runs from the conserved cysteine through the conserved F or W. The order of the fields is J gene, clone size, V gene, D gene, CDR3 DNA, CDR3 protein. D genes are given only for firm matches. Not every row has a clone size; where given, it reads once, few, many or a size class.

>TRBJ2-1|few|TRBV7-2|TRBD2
TGTGCCAGCAGCCCGCCCGACTACCAGCGGGGGGGGCGGGAGCAGTTCTTC
CASSPPDYQRGGREQFF
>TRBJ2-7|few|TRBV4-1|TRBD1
TGCGCCAGCAGCCCGGGACAGGGGGCTTCCTACGAGCAGTACTTC
CASSPGQGASYEQYF
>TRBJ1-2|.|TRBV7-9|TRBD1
TGTGCCAGCAGCGGACAGGGGGTCTATGGCTACACCTTC
CASSGQGVYGYTF
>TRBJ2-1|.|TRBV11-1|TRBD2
TGTGCCAGCAGCCTAGGACTAGCGGGGTCCTCCTACAATGAGCAGTTCTTC
CASSLGLAGSSYNEQFF
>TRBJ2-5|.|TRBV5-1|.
TGCGCCAGCAGCCCGGGGGTGCAAGAGACCCAGTACTTC
CASSPGVQETQYF
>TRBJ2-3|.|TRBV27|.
TGTGCCACGGGTGGGGGGGGCGCTGGCACAGATACGCAGTATTTT
CATGGGGAGTDTQYF
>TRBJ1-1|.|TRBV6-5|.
TGTGCCAGCAGTTCACTTGGGGGCGCCGACACTGAAGCTTTCTTT
CASSSLGGADTEAFF
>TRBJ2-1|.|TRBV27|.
TGTGCCAGCAGCACCACCGACTGGACCCATGAGCAGTTCTTC
CASSTTDWTHEQFF
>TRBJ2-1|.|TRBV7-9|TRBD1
TGTGCCAGCAGCTTAGGGGGGACCGGGACAGGGGACTACAATGAGCAGTTCTTC
CASSLGGTGTGDYNEQFF
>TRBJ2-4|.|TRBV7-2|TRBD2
TGTGCCAGCAGCTTAGCGCTGTCTAGCGGAAACATTCAGTACTTC
CASSLALSSGNIQYF
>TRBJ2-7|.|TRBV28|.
TGTGCCAGCAGTTTAGGGGGGCTAAGGGAGCAGTACTTC
CASSLGGLREQYF
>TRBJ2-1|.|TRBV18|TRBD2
TGTGCCAGCTCACTAGCGGGAGACTCCTACAATGAGCAGTTCTTC
CASSLAGDSYNEQFF
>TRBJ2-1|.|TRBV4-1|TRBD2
TGCGCCAGCAGCCAACCCCCTAGCGGGATCCACAATGAGCAGTTCTTC
CASSQPPSGIHNEQFF
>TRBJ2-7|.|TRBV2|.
TGTGCCAGCACGGGGAGAGGGACCGTCTCCTACGAGCAGTACTTC
CASTGRGTVSYEQYF
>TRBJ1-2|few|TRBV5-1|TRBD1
TGCGCCACCACTAGGGACAGAAACGCGCTGGGTGGCTACACCTTC
CATTRDRNALGGYTF
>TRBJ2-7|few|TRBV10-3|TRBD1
TGTGCCATCAGTGACCCGAGACAGGGGGACTACGAGCAGTACTTC
CAISDPRQGDYEQYF
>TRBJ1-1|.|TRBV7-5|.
TGTGCCAGAAGCTGCGCTGGGGGGCCCACTGAAGCTTTCTTT
CARSCAGGPTEAFF
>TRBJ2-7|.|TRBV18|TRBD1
TGTGCCAGCTCACCGGACAGGGCCAACTACGAGCAGTACTTC
CASSPDRANYEQYF
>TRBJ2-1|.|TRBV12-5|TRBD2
TGTGCTAGTGGGATCGGCCTAGCGGGAGATGAGCAGTTCTTC
CASGIGLAGDEQFF
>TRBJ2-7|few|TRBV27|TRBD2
TGTGCCAGCAGTCGGCTAGCGGGCACCTACGAGCAGTACTTC
CASSRLAGTYEQYF
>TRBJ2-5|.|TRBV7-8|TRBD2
TGTGCCAGCAGTGAACTAGCGGGAGGGGAGACCCAGTACTTC
CASSELAGGETQYF
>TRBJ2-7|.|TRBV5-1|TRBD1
TGCGCCAGCAGCCCTACCAGACAGGGTTGGGAGCAGTACTTC
CASSPTRQGWEQYF
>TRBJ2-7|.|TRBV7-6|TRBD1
TGTGCCAGCAGCTCCTGGGACAGGGGAGCCTACGAGCAGTACTTC
CASSSWDRGAYEQYF
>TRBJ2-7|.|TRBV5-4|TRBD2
TGTGCCAGCAGCCTGGGAGGCGCGGGAGGGACCTACGAGCAGTACTTC
CASSLGGAGGTYEQYF
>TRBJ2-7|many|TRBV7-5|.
TGTGCCAGAAGCTTATGGGGGCTAGACGGGAGGTACGAGCAGTACTTC
CARSLWGLDGRYEQYF
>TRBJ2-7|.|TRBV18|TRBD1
TGTGCCAGCTCCTTACAGGGGGCGGGCGAGCAGTACTTC
CASSLQGAGEQYF
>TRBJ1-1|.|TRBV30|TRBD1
TGTGCCTGGGACATCAGACAGGGCACTGAAGCTTTCTTT
CAWDIRQGTEAFF
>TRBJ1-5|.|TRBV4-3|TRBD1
TGCGCCAGCAGCCAAGATCCCCGTGGGACAGCTAGCAATCAGCCCCAGCATTTT
CASSQDPRGTASNQPQHF
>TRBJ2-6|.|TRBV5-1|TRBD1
TGCGCCAGCAGCCGTGGACAGGCCGACTCTGGGGCCAACGTCCTGACTTTC
CASSRGQADSGANVLTF
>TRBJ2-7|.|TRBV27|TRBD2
TGTGCCAGCAGTTTAACGAAGCGGGAGCAAGGCTACGAGCAGTACTTC
CASSLTKREQGYEQYF
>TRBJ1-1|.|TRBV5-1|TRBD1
TGCGCCAGCAGCTCACAGGGGCAGAACACTGAAGCTTTCTTT
CASSSQGQNTEAFF
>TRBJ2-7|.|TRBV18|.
TGTGCCAGCTCACCACCGATGGCAGGCTACGAGCAGTACTTC
CASSPPMAGYEQYF
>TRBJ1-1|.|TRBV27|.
TGTGCCAGCAGTAGGGTTTTGGGGGGATCGGACACTGAAGCTTTCTTT
CASSRVLGGSDTEAFF
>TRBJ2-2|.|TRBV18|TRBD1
TGTGCCAGCTCACCACGGACAGGGGGCACCGGGGAGCTGTTTTTT
CASSPRTGGTGELFF
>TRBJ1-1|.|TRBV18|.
TGTGCCAGCTCATTGACAGTACTTAACACTGAAGCTTTCTTT
CASSLTVLNTEAFF
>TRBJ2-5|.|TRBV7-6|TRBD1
TGTGCCAGCAGCTCCCCCCAAGGGGGCAAGGAGACCCAGTACTTC
CASSSPQGGKETQYF
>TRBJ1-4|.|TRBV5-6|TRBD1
TGTGCCAGCAGCGGCCACAGGGGGCTTGTGACTAATGAAAAACTGTTTTTT
CASSGHRGLVTNEKLFF
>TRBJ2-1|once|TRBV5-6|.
TGTGCCAGCAGCTTTAGGCAGGGGGGAAACAATGAGCAGTTCTTC
CASSFRQGGNNEQFF
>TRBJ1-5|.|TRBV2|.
TGTGCCAGCAGTGAGGCAGGGGATCAGCCCCAGCATTTT
CASSEAGDQPQHF
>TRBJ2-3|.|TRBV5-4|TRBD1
TGTGCCAGCAGTTCACCGGGACAGGGTCGGGATACGCAGTATTTT
CASSSPGQGRDTQYF
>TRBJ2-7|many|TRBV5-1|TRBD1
TGCGCCAGCAGCTGGGGGGACAGGGGCTACGAGCAGTACTTC
CASSWGDRGYEQYF
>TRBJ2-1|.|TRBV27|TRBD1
TGTGCCAGCAGGAGACAGGGGGCCCACAATGAGCAGTTCTTC
CASRRQGAHNEQFF
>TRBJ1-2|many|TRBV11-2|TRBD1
TGTGCCAGCAGCCTGACGTCCCCAACAGGGGTTCCCACCTTC
CASSLTSPTGVPTF
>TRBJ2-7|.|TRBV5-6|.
TGTGCCAGCAGCGGCGGGAATCTGGGTCCCTACGAGCAGTACTTC
CASSGGNLGPYEQYF
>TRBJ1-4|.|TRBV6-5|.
TGTGCCAGCAGTTTCGACAGCACAACTAATGAAAAACTGTTTTTT
CASSFDSTTNEKLFF
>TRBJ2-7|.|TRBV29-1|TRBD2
TGCAGCGCCCCGCCCCGTCCCCCTTTTCCGGGACTAGCGGGAGGGCCTAACGAGCAGTACTTC
CSAPPRPPFPGLAGGPNEQYF
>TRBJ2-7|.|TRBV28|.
TGTGCCAGCAGTTTCGGACATCTTCGGGGTGAGCAGTACTTC
CASSFGHLRGEQYF
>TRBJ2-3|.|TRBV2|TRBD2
TGTGCCAGCAATGGACCTCCGACTAGCGGGAGACAGACAGATACGCAGTATTTT
CASNGPPTSGRQTDTQYF
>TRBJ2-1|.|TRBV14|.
TGTGCCAGCAGCCAACAGCCCCGGAGCTCCTACAATGAGCAGTTCTTC
CASSQQPRSSYNEQFF
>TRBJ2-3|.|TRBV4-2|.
TGTGCCAGCAGCCTGACCCCACTACAGTCCACAGATACGCAGTATTTT
CASSLTPLQSTDTQYF
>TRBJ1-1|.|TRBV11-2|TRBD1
TGTGCCAGCAGCCCCTTGGACAGGGGGTATACTGAAGCTTTCTTT
CASSPLDRGYTEAFF